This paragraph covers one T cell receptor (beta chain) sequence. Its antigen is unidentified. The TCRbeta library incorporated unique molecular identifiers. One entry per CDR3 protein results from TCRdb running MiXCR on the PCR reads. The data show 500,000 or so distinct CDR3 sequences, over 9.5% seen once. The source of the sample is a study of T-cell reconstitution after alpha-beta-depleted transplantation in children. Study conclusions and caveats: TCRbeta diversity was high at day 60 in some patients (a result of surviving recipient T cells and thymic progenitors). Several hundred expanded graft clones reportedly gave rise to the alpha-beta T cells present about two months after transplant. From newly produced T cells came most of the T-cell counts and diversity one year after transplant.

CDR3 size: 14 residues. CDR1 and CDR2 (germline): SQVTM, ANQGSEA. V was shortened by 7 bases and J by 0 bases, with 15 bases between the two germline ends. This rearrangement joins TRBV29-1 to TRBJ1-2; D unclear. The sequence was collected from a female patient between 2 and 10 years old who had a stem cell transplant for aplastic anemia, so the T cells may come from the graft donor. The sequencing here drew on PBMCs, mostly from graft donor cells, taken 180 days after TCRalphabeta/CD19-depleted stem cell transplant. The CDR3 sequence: CSGQSGGANYGYTF. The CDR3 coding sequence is TGCAGCGGACAATCGGGCGGAGCTAACTATGGCTACACCTTC.